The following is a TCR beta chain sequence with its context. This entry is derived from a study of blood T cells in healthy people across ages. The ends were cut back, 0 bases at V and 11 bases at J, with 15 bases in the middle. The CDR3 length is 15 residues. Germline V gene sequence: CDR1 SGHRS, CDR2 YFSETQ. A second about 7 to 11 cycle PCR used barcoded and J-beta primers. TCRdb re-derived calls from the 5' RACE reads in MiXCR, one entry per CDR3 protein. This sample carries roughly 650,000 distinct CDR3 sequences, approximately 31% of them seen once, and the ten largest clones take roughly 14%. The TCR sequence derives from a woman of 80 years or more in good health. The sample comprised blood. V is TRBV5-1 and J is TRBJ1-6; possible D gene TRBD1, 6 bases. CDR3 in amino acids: CASSLESGQGTPLHF. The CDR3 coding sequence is TGCGCCAGCAGCTTGGAGTCCGGGCAGGGGACACCCCTCCACTTT.